Presented here are 4 T cell receptor beta chains from one specimen sequenced in a study of cytomegalovirus exposure and HLA in healthy donors. Generated by immunoSEQ multiplex PCR, the TCRdb table keeps only in-frame clones and is missing some. The sample contains around 170,000 clones, roughly 85% of which appear only once. Sample: PBMCs. These receptors were collected from a man younger than 30 in good health and CMV-seropositive.

In DNA, the CDR3 is TGTGCCAGCTCGGGACAGGGCCGGTATGGCTACACCTTC. Its translation: CASSGQGRYGYTF. The V gene is TRBV2, the J gene TRBJ1-2; TRBD1 matches at 9 bases. V lost 8 bases, J lost 5 bases, and 6 bases stayed unmatched. The CDR3 is 13 amino acids. The germline V gene encodes CDR1 SNHLY and CDR2 FYNNEI.

DNA of the CDR3: TGTGCCAGCAGCTTAGGAACGTCGGCGGGAGGATCAGATACGCAGTATTTT. Translating it yields CASSLGTSAGGSDTQYF. The V and J genes are TRBV11-3 and TRBJ2-3; 8 bases match TRBD2. The CDR3 covers 17 residues. CDR1 and CDR2 from the germline V gene are SGHNT and YENEEA. J lost 4 bases, V lost 1 base, and 10 bases had no gene match. Full variable domain (missing parts from reference TRBV11-3 and TRBJ2-3): EAGVVQSPRYKIIEKKQPVAFWCNPISGHNTLYWYLQNLGQGPELLIRYENEEAVDDSQLPKDRFSAERLKGVDSTLKIQPAELGDSAVYLCASSLGTSAGGSDTQYFGPGTRLTVL.

The J gene is TRBJ1-4, the V gene TRBV5-1, with 9 nucleotides matching TRBD1. V was pared by 3 bases and J by 7 bases, with 7 bases of the junction left unmatched. This CDR3 comprises 15 residues. Germline values: CDR1 SGHRS, CDR2 YFSETQ. CDR3 sequence (DNA): TGCGCCAGCAGCTCGGACGGGACAGGGTCTGAAAAACTGTTTTTT. This translates into CASSSDGTGSEKLFF. The complete variable domain, with remaining parts taken from reference TRBV5-1 and TRBJ1-4, reads KAGVTQTPRYLIKTRGQQVTLSCSPISGHRSVSWYQQTPGQGLQFLFEYFSETQRNKGNFPGRFSGRQFSNSRSEMNVSTLELGDSALYLCASSSDGTGSEKLFFGSGTQLSVL.

V usage is TRBV9 and J usage is TRBJ2-2, with 7 bases identical to TRBD2. V lost 0 bases, J lost 5 bases, and 7 bases stayed unmatched. There are 16 residues in the CDR3. The germline CDR1 and CDR2 sequences are SGDLS and YYNGEE. The CDR3 bases are TGTGCCAGCAGCGTAGGAGGACTAGGAGGAACCGGGGAGCTGTTTTTT. Translating it yields CASSVGGLGGTGELFF. Using reference TRBV9 and TRBJ2-2 for the parts outside the CDR3, the full variable domain is DSGVTQTPKHLITATGQRVTLRCSPRSGDLSVYWYQQSLDQGLQFLIQYYNGEERAKGNILERFSAQQFPDLHSELNLSSLELGDSALYFCASSVGGLGGTGELFFGEGSRLTVL.